This TCR beta chain is drawn from a study of cytomegalovirus exposure and HLA in healthy donors. Background on the study: An early data release held 79 million or so unique TCRs from HLA-typed donors.

13 Jbeta primers and 60 Vbeta primers were used for the PCR. Some clones are missing from TCRdb's copy, which holds only in-frame ones; the method was immunoSEQ multiplex PCR. The sample's table shows more than 70,000 clones. The length of the CDR3 is 14 residues. V was clipped by 8 bases and J by 0 bases, with 13 bases between them. Germline loops: CDR1 SGHAT, CDR2 FQNNGV. Comments on this clone: Its antigen is undetermined.

Healthy bone marrow donors made up the donors. Study observations and caveats: Among TCR beta chains, those listed as cytomegalovirus-associated numbered about 160.

This chain uses TRBV11-2 with TRBJ1-1; D ambiguous. The sequenced sample consisted of PBMCs. The source of this sequence is a woman in her sixties or seventies in good health and CMV-seronegative. The chain's CDR3 is CASRRETLNTEAFF. The CDR3 DNA reads as TGTGCCAGCCGTCGCGAAACCCTGAACACTGAAGCTTTCTTT.